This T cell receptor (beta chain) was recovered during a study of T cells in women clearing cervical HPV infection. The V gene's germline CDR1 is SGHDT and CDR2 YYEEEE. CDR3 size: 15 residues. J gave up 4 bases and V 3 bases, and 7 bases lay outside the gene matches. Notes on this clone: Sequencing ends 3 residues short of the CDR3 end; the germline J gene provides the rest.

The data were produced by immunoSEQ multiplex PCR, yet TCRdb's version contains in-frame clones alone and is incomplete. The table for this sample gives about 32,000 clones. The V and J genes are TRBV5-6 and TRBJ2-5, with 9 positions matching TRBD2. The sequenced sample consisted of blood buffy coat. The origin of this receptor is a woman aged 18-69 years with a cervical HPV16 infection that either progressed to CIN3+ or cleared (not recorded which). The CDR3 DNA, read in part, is TGTGCCAGCAGCTCCCTTAGCGGGGGTAGAGAGACC. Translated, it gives CASSSLSGGRET. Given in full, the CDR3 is CASSSLSGGRETQYF.